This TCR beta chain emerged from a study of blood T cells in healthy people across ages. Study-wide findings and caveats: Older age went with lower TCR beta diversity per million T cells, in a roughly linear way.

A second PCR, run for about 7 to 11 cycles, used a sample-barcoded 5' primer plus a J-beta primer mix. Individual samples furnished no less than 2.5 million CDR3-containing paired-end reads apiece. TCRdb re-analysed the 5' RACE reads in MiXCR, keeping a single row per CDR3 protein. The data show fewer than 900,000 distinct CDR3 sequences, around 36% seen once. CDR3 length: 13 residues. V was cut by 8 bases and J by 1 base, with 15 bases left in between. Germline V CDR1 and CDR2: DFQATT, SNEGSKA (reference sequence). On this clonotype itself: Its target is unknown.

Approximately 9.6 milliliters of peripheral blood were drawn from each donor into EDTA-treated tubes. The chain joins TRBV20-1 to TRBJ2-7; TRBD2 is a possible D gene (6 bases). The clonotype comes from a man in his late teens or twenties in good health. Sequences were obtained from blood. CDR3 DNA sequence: TGCAGTCGTCTAGCGCCCGGATCCTACGAGCAGTACTTC. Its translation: CSRLAPGSYEQYF.